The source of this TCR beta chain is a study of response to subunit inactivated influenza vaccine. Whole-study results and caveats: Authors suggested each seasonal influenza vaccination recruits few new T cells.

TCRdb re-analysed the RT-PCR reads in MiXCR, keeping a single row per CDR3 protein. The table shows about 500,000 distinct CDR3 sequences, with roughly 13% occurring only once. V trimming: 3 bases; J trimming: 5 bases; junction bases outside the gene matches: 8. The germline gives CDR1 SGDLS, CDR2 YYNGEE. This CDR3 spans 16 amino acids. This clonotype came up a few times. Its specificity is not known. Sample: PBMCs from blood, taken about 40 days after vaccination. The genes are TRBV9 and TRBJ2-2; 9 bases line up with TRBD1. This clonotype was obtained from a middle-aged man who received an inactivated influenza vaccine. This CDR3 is CASSEHRQGVTGELFF. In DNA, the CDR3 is TGTGCCAGCAGCGAACATCGACAGGGGGTAACCGGGGAGCTGTTTTTT.